This T cell receptor (beta chain) came from a study of cytomegalovirus exposure and HLA in healthy donors. Study-level findings and limits: Within the data, a cluster of highly shared sequence variants was likely a sequencing artifact. The listing of 150 to 200 TCR beta chains classed them as cytomegalovirus-associated.

Primers included in the PCR were 60 Vbeta and 13 Jbeta primers. Some clones are missing from TCRdb's copy, which holds only in-frame ones; the method was immunoSEQ multiplex PCR. The profile shows under 150,000 clones, around 80% of them singletons. Germline lookup yields CDR1 MNHEY and CDR2 SMNVEV (reference sequence). Trimming left V 3 bases short and J 6 bases short, with 27 bases between. This CDR3 region has 20 residues. Points on this clone: Its antigen is not known.

The receptor's source is a boy aged 2 to 10 in good health and CMV-seronegative. The gene calls are TRBV27 and TRBJ1-6, with D tentatively TRBD1 (5 bases). The source material was PBMCs. The chain's CDR3 is CASSFDGLGGTTGPNSPLHF. The CDR3 DNA follows: TGTGCCAGCAGTTTTGATGGTCTTGGAGGGACTACCGGGCCTAATTCACCCCTCCACTTT.